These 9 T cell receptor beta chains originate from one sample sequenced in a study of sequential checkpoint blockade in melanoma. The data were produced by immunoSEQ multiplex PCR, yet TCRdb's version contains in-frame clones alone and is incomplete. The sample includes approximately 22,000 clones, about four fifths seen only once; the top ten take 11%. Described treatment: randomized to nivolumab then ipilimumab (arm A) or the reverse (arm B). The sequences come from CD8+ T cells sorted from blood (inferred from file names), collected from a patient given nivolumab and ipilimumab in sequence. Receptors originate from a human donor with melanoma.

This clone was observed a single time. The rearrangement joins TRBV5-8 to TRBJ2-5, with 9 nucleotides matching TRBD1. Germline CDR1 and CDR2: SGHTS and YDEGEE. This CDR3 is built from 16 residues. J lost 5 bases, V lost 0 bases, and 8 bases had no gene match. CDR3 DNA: TGTGCCAGCAGCTTGGGTACAGGGGGCGGAGGCGAGACCCAGTACTTC. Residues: CASSLGTGGGGETQYF.

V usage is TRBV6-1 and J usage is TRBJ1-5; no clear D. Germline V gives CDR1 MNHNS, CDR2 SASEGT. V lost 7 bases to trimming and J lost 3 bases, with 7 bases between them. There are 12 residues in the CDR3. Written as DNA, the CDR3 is TGTGCCAGCAACATATACAATCAGCCCCAGCATTTT. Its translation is CASNIYNQPQHF.

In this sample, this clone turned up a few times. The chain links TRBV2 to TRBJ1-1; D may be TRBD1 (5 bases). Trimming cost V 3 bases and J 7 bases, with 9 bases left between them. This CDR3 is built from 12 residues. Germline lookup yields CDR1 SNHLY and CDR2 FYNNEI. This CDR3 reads CASSEGGNEAFF. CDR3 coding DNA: TGTGCCAGCAGTGAGGGGGGAAATGAAGCTTTCTTT.

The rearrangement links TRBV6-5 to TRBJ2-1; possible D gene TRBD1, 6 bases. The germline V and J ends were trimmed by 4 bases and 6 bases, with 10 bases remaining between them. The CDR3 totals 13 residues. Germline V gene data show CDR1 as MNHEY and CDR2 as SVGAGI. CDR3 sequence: CASSFIGGNEQFF. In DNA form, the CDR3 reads TGTGCCAGCAGTTTTATAGGGGGCAATGAGCAGTTCTTC.

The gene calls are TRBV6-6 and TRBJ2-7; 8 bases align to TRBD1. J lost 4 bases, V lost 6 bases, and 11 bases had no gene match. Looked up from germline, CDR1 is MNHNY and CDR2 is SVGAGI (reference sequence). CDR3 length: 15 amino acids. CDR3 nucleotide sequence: TGTGCCAGCAGCCTGAAGCAGGGGGCATCTTACGAGCAGTACTTC. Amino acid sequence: CASSLKQGASYEQYF.

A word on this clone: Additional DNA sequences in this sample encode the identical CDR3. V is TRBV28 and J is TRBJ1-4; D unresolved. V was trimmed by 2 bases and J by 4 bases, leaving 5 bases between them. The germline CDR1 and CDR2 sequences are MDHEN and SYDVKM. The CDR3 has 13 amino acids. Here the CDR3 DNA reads TGTGCCAGCAGTTTAAGCCATAATGAAAAACTGTTTTTT. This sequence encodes CASSLSHNEKLFF.

CDR3 sequence: CASSNQGSPEQYF. The CDR3 DNA sequence: TGTGCCAGTAGTAATCAGGGAAGTCCCGAGCAGTACTTC. This chain links TRBV19 with TRBJ2-7; D perhaps matches TRBD1 (5 bases). The V and J ends lost 4 bases and 6 bases respectively, with 13 bases between them. The CDR3 loop spans 13 amino acids. Germline V CDR1 and CDR2: LNHDA, SQIVND (reference sequence).

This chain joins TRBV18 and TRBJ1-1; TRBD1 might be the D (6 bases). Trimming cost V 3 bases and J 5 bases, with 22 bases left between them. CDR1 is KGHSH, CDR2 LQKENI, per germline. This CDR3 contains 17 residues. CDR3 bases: TGTGCCAGCTCACCGGAGTTAAGCAGGGGTTGGAGGACTGAAGCTTTCTTT. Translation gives CASSPELSRGWRTEAFF.

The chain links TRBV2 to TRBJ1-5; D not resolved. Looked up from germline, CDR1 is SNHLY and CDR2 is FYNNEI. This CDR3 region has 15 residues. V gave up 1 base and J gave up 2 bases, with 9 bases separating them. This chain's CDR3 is CASSEVGTGNQPQHF. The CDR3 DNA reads TGTGCCAGCAGTGAAGTGGGCACCGGCAATCAGCCCCAGCATTTT.